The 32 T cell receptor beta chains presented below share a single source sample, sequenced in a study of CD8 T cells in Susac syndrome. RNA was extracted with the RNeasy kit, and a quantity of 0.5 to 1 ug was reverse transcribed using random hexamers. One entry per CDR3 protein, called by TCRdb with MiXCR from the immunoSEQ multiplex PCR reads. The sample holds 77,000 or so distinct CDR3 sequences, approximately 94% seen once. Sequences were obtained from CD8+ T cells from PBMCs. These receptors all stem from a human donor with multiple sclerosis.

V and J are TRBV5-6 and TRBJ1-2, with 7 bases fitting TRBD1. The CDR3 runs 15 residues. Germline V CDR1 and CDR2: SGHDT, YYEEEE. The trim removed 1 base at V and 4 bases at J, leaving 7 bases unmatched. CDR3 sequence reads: CASSLSLRDSYGYTF. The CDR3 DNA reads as TGTGCCAGCAGCTTGAGTCTCCGGGACAGCTATGGCTACACCTTC.

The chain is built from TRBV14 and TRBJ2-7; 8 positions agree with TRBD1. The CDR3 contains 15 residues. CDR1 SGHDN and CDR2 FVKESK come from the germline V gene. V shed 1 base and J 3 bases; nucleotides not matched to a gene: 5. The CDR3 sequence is CASSQGTGRGYEQYF. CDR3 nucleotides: TGTGCCAGCAGCCAAGGGACAGGGAGAGGCTACGAGCAGTACTTC.

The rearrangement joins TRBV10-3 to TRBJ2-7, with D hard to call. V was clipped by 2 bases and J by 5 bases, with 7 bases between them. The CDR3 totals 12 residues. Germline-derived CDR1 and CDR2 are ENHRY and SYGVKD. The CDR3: CAISEGGHEQYF. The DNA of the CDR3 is TGTGCCATCAGTGAGGGCGGTCACGAGCAGTACTTC.

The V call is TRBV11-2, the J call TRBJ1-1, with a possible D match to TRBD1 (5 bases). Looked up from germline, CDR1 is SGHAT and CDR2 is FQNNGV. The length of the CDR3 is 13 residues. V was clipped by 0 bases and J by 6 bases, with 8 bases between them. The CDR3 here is CASSLDVGAEAFF. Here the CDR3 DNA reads TGTGCCAGCAGCTTAGATGTGGGGGCTGAAGCTTTCTTT.

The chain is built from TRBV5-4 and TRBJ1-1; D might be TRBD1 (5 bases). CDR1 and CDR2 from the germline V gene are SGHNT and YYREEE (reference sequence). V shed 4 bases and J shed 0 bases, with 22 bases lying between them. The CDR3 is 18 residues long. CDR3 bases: TGTGCCAGCAGCGGTACGGGGGGACCTCCTCTCCTGAACACTGAAGCTTTCTTT. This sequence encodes CASSGTGGPPLLNTEAFF. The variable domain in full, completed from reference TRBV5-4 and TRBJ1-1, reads ETGVTQSPTHLIKTRGQQVTLRCSSQSGHNTVSWYQQALGQGPQFIFQYYREEENGRGNFPPRFSGLQFPNYSSELNVNALELDDSALYLCASSGTGGPPLLNTEAFFGQGTRLTVV.

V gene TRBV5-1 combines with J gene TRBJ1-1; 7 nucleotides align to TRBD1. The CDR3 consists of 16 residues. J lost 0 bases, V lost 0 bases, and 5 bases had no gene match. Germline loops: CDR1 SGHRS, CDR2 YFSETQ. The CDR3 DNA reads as TGCGCCAGCAGCTTGGGACAGGGCCGCGTGAACACTGAAGCTTTCTTT. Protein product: CASSLGQGRVNTEAFF.

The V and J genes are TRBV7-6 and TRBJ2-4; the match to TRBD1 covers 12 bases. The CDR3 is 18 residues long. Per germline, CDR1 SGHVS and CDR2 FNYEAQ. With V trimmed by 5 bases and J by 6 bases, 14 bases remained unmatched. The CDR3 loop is CASSGRAGTGGVGNIQYF. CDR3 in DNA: TGTGCCAGCAGCGGACGAGCCGGGACAGGGGGCGTGGGAAACATTCAGTACTTC.

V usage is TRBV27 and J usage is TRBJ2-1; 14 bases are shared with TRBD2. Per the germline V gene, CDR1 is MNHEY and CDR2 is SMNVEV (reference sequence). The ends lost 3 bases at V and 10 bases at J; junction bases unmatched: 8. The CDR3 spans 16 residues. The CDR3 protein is CASSFTTSGGAEEQFF. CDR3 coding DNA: TGTGCCAGCAGTTTTACGACTAGCGGGGGGGCCGAGGAGCAGTTCTTC.

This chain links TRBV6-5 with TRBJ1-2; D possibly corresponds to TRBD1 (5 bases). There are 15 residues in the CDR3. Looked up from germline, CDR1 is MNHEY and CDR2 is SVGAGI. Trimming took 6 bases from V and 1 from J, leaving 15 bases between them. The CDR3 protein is CASRLPMGDNYGYTF. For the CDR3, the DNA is TGTGCCAGCAGGTTGCCGATGGGGGATAACTATGGCTACACCTTC.

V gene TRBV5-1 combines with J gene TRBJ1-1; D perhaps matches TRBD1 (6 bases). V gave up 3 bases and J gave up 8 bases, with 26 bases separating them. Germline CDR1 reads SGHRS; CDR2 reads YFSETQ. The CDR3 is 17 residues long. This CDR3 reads CASSSLWVDSGEYEAFF. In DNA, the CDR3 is TGCGCCAGCAGCTCTCTATGGGTCGATTCAGGGGAATACGAAGCTTTCTTT.

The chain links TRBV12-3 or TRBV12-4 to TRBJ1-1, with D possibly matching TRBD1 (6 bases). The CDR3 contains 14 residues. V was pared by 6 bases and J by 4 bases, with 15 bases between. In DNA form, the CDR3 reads TGTGCCAGCAGCCTCAGGGGAGAATCCACTGAAGCTTTCTTT. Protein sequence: CASSLRGESTEAFF.

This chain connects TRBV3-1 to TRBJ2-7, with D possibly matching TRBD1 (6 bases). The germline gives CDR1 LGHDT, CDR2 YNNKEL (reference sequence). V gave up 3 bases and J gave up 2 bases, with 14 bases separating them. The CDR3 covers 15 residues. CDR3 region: CASSQGARGAYEQYF. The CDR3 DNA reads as TGTGCCAGCAGCCAGGGCGCCAGGGGAGCCTACGAGCAGTACTTC.

CDR3 sequence (DNA): TGTGCCTGGAGAGCCTCCACTGAAGCTTTCTTT. Its translation: CAWRASTEAFF. J is TRBJ1-1 and V is TRBV30, with D unclear. The CDR3 loop spans 11 amino acids. The ends were cut back, 3 bases at V and 4 bases at J, with 6 bases in the middle. Germline V gene data show CDR1 as GTSNPN and CDR2 as SVGIG (reference sequence).

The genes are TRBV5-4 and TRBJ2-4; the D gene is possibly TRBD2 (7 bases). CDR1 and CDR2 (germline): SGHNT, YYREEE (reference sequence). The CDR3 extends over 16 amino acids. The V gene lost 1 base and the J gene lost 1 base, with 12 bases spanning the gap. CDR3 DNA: TGTGCCAGCAGCTTGACGGGGGGCTTTGCCAAAAACATTCAGTACTTC. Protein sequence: CASSLTGGFAKNIQYF.

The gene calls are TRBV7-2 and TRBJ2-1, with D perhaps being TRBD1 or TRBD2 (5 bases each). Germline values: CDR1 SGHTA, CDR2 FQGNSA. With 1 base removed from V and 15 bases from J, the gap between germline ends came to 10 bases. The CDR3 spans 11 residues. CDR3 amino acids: CASSLGDPRFF. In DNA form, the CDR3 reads TGTGCCAGCAGCTTAGGGGACCCACGGTTCTTC.

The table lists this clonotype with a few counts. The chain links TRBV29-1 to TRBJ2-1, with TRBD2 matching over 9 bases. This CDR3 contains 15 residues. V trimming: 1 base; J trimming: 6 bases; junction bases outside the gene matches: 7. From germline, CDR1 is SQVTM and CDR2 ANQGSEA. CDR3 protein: CSVEASGLAFNEQFF. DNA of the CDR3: TGCAGCGTTGAAGCTTCCGGACTAGCGTTCAATGAGCAGTTCTTC.

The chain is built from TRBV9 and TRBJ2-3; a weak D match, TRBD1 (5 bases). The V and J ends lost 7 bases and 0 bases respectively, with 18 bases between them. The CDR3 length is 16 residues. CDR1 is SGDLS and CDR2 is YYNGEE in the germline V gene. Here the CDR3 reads CASSPPVTDSTDTQYF. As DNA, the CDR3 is TGTGCCAGCTCTCCCCCGGTGACAGATAGCACAGATACGCAGTATTTT. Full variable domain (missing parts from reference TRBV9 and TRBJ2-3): DSGVTQTPKHLITATGQRVTLRCSPRSGDLSVYWYQQSLDQGLQFLIQYYNGEERAKGNILERFSAQQFPDLHSELNLSSLELGDSALYFCASSPPVTDSTDTQYFGPGTRLTVL.

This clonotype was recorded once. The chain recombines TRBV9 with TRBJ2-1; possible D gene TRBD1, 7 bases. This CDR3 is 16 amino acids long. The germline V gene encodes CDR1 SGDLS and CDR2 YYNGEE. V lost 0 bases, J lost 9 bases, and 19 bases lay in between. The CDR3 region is CASSVGYMDRRGEQFF. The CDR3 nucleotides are TGTGCCAGCAGCGTAGGTTACATGGACAGGCGGGGTGAGCAGTTCTTC. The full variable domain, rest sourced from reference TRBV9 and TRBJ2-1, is DSGVTQTPKHLITATGQRVTLRCSPRSGDLSVYWYQQSLDQGLQFLIQYYNGEERAKGNILERFSAQQFPDLHSELNLSSLELGDSALYFCASSVGYMDRRGEQFFGPGTRLTVL.

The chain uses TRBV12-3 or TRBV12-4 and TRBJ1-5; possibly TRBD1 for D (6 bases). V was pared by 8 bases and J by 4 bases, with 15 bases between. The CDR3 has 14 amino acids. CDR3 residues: CASATGIPNQPQHF. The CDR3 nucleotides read TGTGCCAGCGCTACAGGGATCCCAAATCAGCCCCAGCATTTT.

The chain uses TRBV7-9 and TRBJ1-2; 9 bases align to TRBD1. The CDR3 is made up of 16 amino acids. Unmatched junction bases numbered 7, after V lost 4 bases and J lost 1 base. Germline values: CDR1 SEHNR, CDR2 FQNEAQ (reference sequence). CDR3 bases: TGTGCCAGCAGCTCTAGTGGGACAGGGAATAACTATGGCTACACCTTC. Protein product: CASSSSGTGNNYGYTF.

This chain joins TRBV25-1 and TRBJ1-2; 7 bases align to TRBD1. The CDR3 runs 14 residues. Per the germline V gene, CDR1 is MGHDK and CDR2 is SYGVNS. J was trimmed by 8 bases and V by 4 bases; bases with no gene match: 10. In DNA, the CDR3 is TGTGCCAGCAGTGTCAAGGAGGGGGCGGACGGCTACACCTTC. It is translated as CASSVKEGADGYTF.

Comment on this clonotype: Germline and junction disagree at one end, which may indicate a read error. Here the CDR3 reads CASSLNTGAYNEQFF. DNA of the CDR3: TGTGCTAGCAGCTTAAACACAGGGGCCTACAATGAGCAGTTCTTC. The chain recombines TRBV7-7 with TRBJ2-1; TRBD1 agrees at 7 bases. The CDR3 sequence is 15 residues long. Germline CDR1 reads SSHAT; CDR2 reads FNYEAQ (reference sequence).

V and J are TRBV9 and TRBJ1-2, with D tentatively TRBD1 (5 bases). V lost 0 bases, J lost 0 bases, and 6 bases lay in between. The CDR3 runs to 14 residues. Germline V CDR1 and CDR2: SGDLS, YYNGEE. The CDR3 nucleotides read TGTGCCAGCAGCGTAGAGACAGCTAACTATGGCTACACCTTC. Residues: CASSVETANYGYTF.

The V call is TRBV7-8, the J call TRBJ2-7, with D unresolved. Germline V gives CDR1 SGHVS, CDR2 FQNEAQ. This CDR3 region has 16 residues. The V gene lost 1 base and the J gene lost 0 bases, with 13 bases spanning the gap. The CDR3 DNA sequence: TGTGCCAGCAGCTTAGTCTCTGACGAAAGCTCCTACGAGCAGTACTTC. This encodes CASSLVSDESSYEQYF.

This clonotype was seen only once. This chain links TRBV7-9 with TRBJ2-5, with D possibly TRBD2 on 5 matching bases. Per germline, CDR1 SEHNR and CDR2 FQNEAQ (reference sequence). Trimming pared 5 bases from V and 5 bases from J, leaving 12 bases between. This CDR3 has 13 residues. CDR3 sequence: CASSVGLGETQYF. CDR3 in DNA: TGTGCCAGCAGCGTCGGACTGGGGGAGACCCAGTACTTC.

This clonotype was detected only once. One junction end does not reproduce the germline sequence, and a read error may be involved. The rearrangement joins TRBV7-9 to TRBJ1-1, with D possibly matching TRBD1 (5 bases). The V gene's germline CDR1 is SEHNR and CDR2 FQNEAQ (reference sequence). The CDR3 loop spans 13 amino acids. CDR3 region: CASSLGPNAEAFF. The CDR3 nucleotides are TGTGCCAGCAGCTTGGGGCCGAACGCTGAAGCTTTCTTT.

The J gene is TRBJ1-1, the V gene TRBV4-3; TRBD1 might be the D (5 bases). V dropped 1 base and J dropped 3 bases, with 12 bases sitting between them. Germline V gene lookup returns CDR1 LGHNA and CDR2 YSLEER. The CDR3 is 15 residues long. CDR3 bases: TGCGCCAGCAGCCAAGCGTCTGACAGCTACACTGAAGCTTTCTTT. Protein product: CASSQASDSYTEAFF.

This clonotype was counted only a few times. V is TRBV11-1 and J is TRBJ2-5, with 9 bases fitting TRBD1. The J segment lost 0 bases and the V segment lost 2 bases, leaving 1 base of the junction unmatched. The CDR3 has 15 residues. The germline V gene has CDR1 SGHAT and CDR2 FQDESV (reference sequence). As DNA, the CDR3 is TGTGCCAGCAGCTTACGGGACAGGGACCAAGAGACCCAGTACTTC. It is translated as CASSLRDRDQETQYF.

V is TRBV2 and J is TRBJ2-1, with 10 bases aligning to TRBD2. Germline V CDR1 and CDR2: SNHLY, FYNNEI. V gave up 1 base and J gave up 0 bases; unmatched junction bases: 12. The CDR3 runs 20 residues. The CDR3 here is CASSEEGESGRVSSYNEQFF. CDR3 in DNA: TGTGCCAGCAGTGAAGAGGGGGAAAGCGGGAGGGTCAGCTCCTACAATGAGCAGTTCTTC.

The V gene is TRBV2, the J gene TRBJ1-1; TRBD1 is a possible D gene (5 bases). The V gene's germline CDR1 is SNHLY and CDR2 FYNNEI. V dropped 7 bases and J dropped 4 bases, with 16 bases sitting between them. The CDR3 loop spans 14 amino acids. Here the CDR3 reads CASIGPQGATEAFF. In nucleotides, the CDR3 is TGTGCCAGCATTGGGCCCCAGGGAGCCACTGAAGCTTTCTTT. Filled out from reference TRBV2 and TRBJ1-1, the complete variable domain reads EPEVTQTPSHQVTQMGQEVILRCVPISNHLYFYWYRQILGQKVEFLVSFYNNEISEKSEIFDDQFSVERPDGSNFTLKIRSTKLEDSAMYFCASIGPQGATEAFFGQGTRLTVV.

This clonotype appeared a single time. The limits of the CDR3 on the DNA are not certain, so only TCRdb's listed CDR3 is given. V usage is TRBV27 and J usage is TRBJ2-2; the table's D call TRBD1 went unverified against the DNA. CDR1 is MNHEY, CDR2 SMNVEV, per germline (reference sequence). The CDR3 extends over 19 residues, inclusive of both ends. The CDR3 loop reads CASSSSLLRPGTEDGELFF.

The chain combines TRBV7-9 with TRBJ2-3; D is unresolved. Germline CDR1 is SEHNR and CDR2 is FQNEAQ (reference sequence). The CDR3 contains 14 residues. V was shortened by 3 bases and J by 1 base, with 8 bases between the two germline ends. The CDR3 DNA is TGTGCCAGCAGCTTCGAGGCTGGCACAGATACGCAGTATTTT. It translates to CASSFEAGTDTQYF.